The 9 T cell receptor beta chains below all came from one sample that was sequenced in a study of blood T cell repertoires in COVID-19. The repertoire was sequenced with immunoSEQ multiplex PCR; TCRdb's copy has only in-frame clones and lacks some. The profile covers under 350,000 clones, with approximately 90% appearing a single time and about 4.2% taken by the ten largest. Sequenced material: peripheral blood. All receptors come from a man between 35 and 55 years old with acute or convalescent COVID-19.

This clone is a singleton in its sample. The rearrangement joins TRBV13 to TRBJ1-3, with D maybe TRBD1 (5 bases). Germline CDR1 reads PRHDT; CDR2 reads FYEKMQ (reference sequence). There are 14 residues in the CDR3. V was cut by 1 base and J by 4 bases, with 8 bases left in between. This CDR3 reads CASSLVGEGNTIYF. The DNA of the CDR3 is TGTGCCAGCAGCTTAGTAGGGGAAGGAAACACCATATATTTT.

The chain employs TRBV4-2 and TRBJ2-3; no clear D. Germline V gives CDR1 LGHNA, CDR2 YNFKEQ. The V end was cut by 4 bases, the J end by 1 base, with 15 bases between. CDR3 length: 16 amino acids. The CDR3 reads CASSLFLSAGTDTQYF. In DNA, the CDR3 is TGTGCCAGCAGCCTGTTTTTGAGCGCGGGCACAGATACGCAGTATTTT.

This chain links TRBV25-1 with TRBJ2-3, with 8 positions matching TRBD1. Germline assignment: CDR1 MGHDK and CDR2 SYGVNS. This CDR3 is built from 15 residues. V dropped 7 bases and J dropped 5; count of bases not matched to a gene: 11. The CDR3 DNA sequence: TGTGCCAGCACCCACCTGGACAGGGAAAAAGATACGCAGTATTTT. This encodes CASTHLDREKDTQYF.

The V and J genes are TRBV19 and TRBJ1-1; 7 nucleotides line up with TRBD1. This CDR3 has 16 residues. Unmatched junction bases numbered 10, after V lost 5 bases and J lost 1 base. CDR1 LNHDA and CDR2 SQIVND come from the germline V gene (reference sequence). The CDR3 spells CASSPSEGAGNTEAFF. The DNA of the CDR3 is TGTGCCAGTAGTCCCTCCGAGGGGGCGGGGAACACTGAAGCTTTCTTT.

The V call is TRBV9, the J call TRBJ2-7, with 8 bases aligning to TRBD2. Germline loops: CDR1 SGDLS, CDR2 YYNGEE. Losses at the gene ends were 1 base for V and 2 bases for J; bases not matched to a gene: 5. There are 15 residues in the CDR3. The CDR3 DNA reads as TGTGCCAGCAGCGTACGGGGGGGCCTCCCCTACGAGCAGTACTTC. Its translation is CASSVRGGLPYEQYF.

The chain employs TRBV27 and TRBJ1-2; 9 bases map to TRBD1. The germline CDR1 and CDR2 sequences are MNHEY and SMNVEV (reference sequence). This CDR3 is built from 12 residues. J was trimmed by 11 bases and V by 4 bases; bases with no gene match: 5. The CDR3 region is CASSSQGAKYTF. CDR3 sequence (DNA): TGTGCCAGCAGTTCACAGGGGGCGAAGTACACCTTC.

The rearrangement links TRBV5-1 to TRBJ1-2; possible D gene TRBD1, 6 bases. V lost 0 bases and J 5 bases, leaving 8 bases between the germline ends. The CDR3 consists of 13 residues. Germline V CDR1 and CDR2: SGHRS, YFSETQ. The CDR3 is CASSLEGTYGYTF. The CDR3 DNA reads TGCGCCAGCAGCTTGGAAGGGACATATGGCTACACCTTC.

The J gene is TRBJ2-5, the V gene TRBV7-9; 10 positions agree with TRBD1. The CDR3 length is 15 residues. Germline V gene lookup returns CDR1 SEHNR and CDR2 FQNEAQ (reference sequence). V lost 3 bases and J lost 5; bases outside the gene matches: 6. The CDR3 DNA reads as TGTGCCAGCAGCTTCCCCGGGACAGGGGAGGAGACCCAGTACTTC. Translation: CASSFPGTGEETQYF.

The J gene is TRBJ1-1, the V gene TRBV2, with D possibly matching TRBD1 (5 bases). The CDR3 sequence is 11 residues long. V shed 8 bases and J shed 7 bases, with 11 bases lying between them. Germline loops: CDR1 SNHLY, CDR2 FYNNEI. The CDR3 spells CASGRQFEAFF. CDR3 DNA: TGTGCCAGCGGGCGACAGTTTGAAGCTTTCTTT. Full variable domain (missing parts from reference TRBV2 and TRBJ1-1): EPEVTQTPSHQVTQMGQEVILRCVPISNHLYFYWYRQILGQKVEFLVSFYNNEISEKSEIFDDQFSVERPDGSNFTLKIRSTKLEDSAMYFCASGRQFEAFFGQGTRLTVV.